This T cell receptor beta chain was identified during a study of blood T cell repertoires in COVID-19. The overall study: Sites in the United States, Italy and Spain provided acute and convalescent COVID-19 samples.

Germline CDR1 and CDR2: MGHRA and YSYEKL. V was shortened by 1 base and J by 7 bases, with 14 bases between the two germline ends. This CDR3 has 15 residues. The protocol was immunoSEQ multiplex PCR, while the TCRdb copy is restricted to in-frame clones and leaves out a portion. The data hold some 210,000 clones, with about 87% observed a single time. J is TRBJ1-5 and V is TRBV4-1; the D gene is possibly TRBD1 (5 bases). This TCR was sampled from a man aged 18 to 30 with acute COVID-19. The sequenced sample consisted of PBMCs or T cells enriched from blood (not recorded which). In DNA form, the CDR3 reads TGCGCCAGCAGCCAAGTACGGGGCGGGGGGCAGCCCCAGCATTTT. It codes for CASSQVRGGGQPQHF.